These T cell receptor beta chains were read from a single sample in a study of cytomegalovirus exposure and HLA in healthy donors. The data were produced by immunoSEQ multiplex PCR, yet TCRdb's version contains in-frame clones alone and is incomplete. The sample has approximately 160,000 clones; approximately 80% are singletons. The sample comprised PBMCs. All receptors derive from a woman aged 25 to 39 in good health and CMV-seronegative. The CDR3 runs from the conserved cysteine through the conserved F or W. A D gene is named only where the DNA matches it firmly. For some rows the clone size is stated as once, few or many, or as a class when expanded; others skip it.

len,d_gene,abundance,v_gene,j_gene,CDR3aa,CDR3nt
13,.,.,TRBV6-4,TRBJ2-7,CASSAEASYEQYF,TGTGCCAGCAGTGCCGAAGCATCCTACGAGCAGTACTTC
13,.,.,TRBV7-2,TRBJ2-7,CASSLSLYYEQYF,TGTGCCAGCAGCTTATCCCTTTATTACGAGCAGTACTTC
13,.,few,TRBV9,TRBJ1-1,CASSVVDSAEAFF,TGTGCCAGCAGCGTAGTTGACAGCGCTGAAGCTTTCTTT
13,TRBD1,.,TRBV6-1,TRBJ1-1,CASSVDREVEAFF,TGTGCCAGCAGTGTGGACAGGGAGGTTGAAGCTTTCTTT
16,.,few,TRBV6-1,TRBJ1-1,CASSEVLRQENTEAFF,TGTGCCAGCAGTGAAGTACTGAGACAGGAGAACACTGAAGCTTTCTTT
16,TRBD1,.,TRBV27,TRBJ1-2,CASRTPLGQGAIGYTF,TGTGCCAGCAGAACCCCCTTGGGACAGGGGGCGATTGGCTACACCTTC
18,TRBD2,.,TRBV7-6,TRBJ2-7,CASSPASGTSGRSGEQYF,TGTGCCAGCAGCCCCGCTTCGGGGACTAGCGGGAGGAGCGGCGAGCAGTACTTC
15,.,.,TRBV5-1,TRBJ2-2,CASSPYRINTGELFF,TGCGCCAGCAGCCCATACAGAATTAACACCGGGGAGCTGTTTTTT
15,TRBD1,once,TRBV6-5,TRBJ1-2,CASSGLRDRKQGYTF,TGTGCCAGCAGTGGCCTCCGGGACAGAAAACAAGGCTACACCTTC
16,TRBD1,.,TRBV9,TRBJ2-2,CASSVAGQPNTGELFF,TGTGCCAGCAGCGTAGCGGGACAGCCGAACACCGGGGAGCTGTTTTTT
15,TRBD1,.,TRBV25-1,TRBJ1-2,CASSPPGGIGYGYTF,TGTGCCAGCAGTCCCCCAGGGGGCATAGGGTATGGCTACACCTTC
15,TRBD1,.,TRBV19,TRBJ2-1,CASNPRDRRYNEQFF,TGTGCCAGTAACCCTCGGGACAGGAGATACAATGAGCAGTTCTTC
14,TRBD1,.,TRBV7-3,TRBJ1-1,CASSPDRESAEAFF,TGTGCCAGCAGCCCGGACAGGGAATCCGCAGAGGCTTTCTTT
15,TRBD2,.,TRBV29-1,TRBJ2-2,CSVPGTSGNTGELFF,TGCAGCGTCCCGGGGACTAGCGGAAACACCGGGGAGCTGTTTTTT
13,TRBD1,.,TRBV30,TRBJ1-3,CAWNPTGGLTIYF,TGTGCCTGGAACCCGACAGGGGGCCTCACCATATATTTT
15,.,.,TRBV15,TRBJ1-3,CATSRDWSSGNTIYF,TGTGCCACCAGCAGAGATTGGAGCTCTGGAAACACCATATATTTT
15,TRBD1,.,TRBV5-1,TRBJ2-1,CASSLQGQEGGEQFF,TGCGCCAGCAGCTTGCAGGGACAGGAGGGGGGTGAGCAGTTCTTC
15,.,.,TRBV28,TRBJ1-1,CASSSPGTLNTEAFF,TGTGCCAGCAGTTCCCCCGGGACACTTAACACTGAAGCTTTCTTT
15,.,.,TRBV7-8,TRBJ1-5,CASSLDLGGSQPQHF,TGTGCCAGCAGCCTCGATTTGGGGGGGAGCCAGCCCCAGCATTTT
18,TRBD2,once,TRBV7-8,TRBJ2-1,CASSLTGLAGSSYNEQFF,TGTGCCAGCAGCCTTACCGGATTAGCGGGGAGCTCCTACAATGAGCAGTTCTTC
20,.,.,TRBV5-1,TRBJ1-3,CASSRRQVPIGPFSGNTIYF,TGCGCCAGCAGCAGACGACAGGTCCCTATTGGCCCCTTCTCTGGAAACACCATATATTTT
15,TRBD1,.,TRBV11-2,TRBJ1-1,CASSSLRTGMTEAFF,TGTGCCAGCAGCTCGTTAAGGACAGGGATGACTGAAGCTTTCTTT
16,TRBD2,few,TRBV29-1,TRBJ2-2,CSVEDPASGRPRELFF,TGCAGCGTTGAAGATCCGGCTAGCGGGCGACCCAGGGAGCTGTTTTTT
17,.,few,TRBV5-8,TRBJ1-2,CASSLAVGNRESYGYTF,TGTGCCAGCAGCTTGGCCGTGGGGAACAGGGAGAGCTATGGCTACACCTTC
15,.,.,TRBV7-9,TRBJ1-5,CASSIGIGDNQPQHF,TGTGCCAGCAGCATTGGTATAGGGGATAATCAGCCCCAGCATTTT
13,.,few,TRBV6-5,TRBJ2-7,CASSRSPGYEQYF,TGTGCCAGCAGTCGGTCCCCGGGCTACGAGCAGTACTTC
16,.,.,TRBV5-8,TRBJ2-2,CASSLGTGTLTGELFF,TGTGCCAGCAGCTTGGGGACCGGGACACTCACCGGGGAGCTGTTTTTT
14,.,.,TRBV5-4,TRBJ1-1,CASSFQTGNTEAFF,TGTGCCAGCAGCTTCCAGACGGGAAACACTGAAGCTTTCTTT
15,TRBD2,once,TRBV5-1,TRBJ2-3,CASTFSGSGTDTQYF,TGCGCCAGCACTTTTAGCGGGAGTGGCACAGATACGCAGTATTTT
17,TRBD2,.,TRBV27,TRBJ2-2,CASSSQRGGRGTGELFF,TGTGCCAGCAGTTCTCAAAGGGGCGGGAGAGGTACCGGGGAGCTGTTTTTT
14,TRBD2,.,TRBV2,TRBJ2-7,CASSVGLAGVEQYF,TGTGCCAGCAGTGTAGGACTAGCGGGGGTTGAGCAGTACTTC